Below, one TCR beta chain is given with its context. Antigen specificity is unknown. V trimming: 3 bases; J trimming: 8 bases; junction bases outside the gene matches: 2. From germline, CDR1 is LGHDT and CDR2 YNNKEL (reference sequence). The CDR3 is 12 residues long. Assay used: immunoSEQ multiplex PCR; TCRdb lists only in-frame clones, some missing. This sample has around 150,000 clones, with about 93% found just once. This record comes from a study of T cell responses to AZD1222 COVID-19 vaccine. Study-wide points: The donors showed a predominance of white British ancestry and of females, with possible underestimation of clonal diversity.

The sample consisted of peripheral blood, taken on day 0 of AZD1222 vaccination. This TCR derives from an adult in good health. The V and J genes are TRBV3-1 (or the pseudogene TRBV3-2) and TRBJ1-2; 8 nucleotides agree with TRBD1. CDR3: CASSQQGAGYTF. CDR3 nucleotide sequence: TGTGCCAGCAGCCAGCAGGGGGCGGGCTACACCTTC.